The 9 T cell receptor beta chains below were found in one sample sequenced in a study of CD8 T cells in Susac syndrome. RNA was extracted with the RNeasy kit, and a quantity of about 0.45 to 1 ug was reverse transcribed using random hexamers. MiXCR was run by TCRdb on the immunoSEQ multiplex PCR reads, yielding one entry per CDR3 protein. The sample lists about 94,000 distinct CDR3 sequences, around 94% seen once, with about 0.29% in the top ten. The sample consisted of CD4+ T cells from PBMCs. These receptors were collected from a human donor with Susac syndrome.

V gene TRBV9 combines with J gene TRBJ1-5; 7 bases line up with TRBD1. Per the germline V gene, CDR1 is SGDLS and CDR2 is YYNGEE. CDR3 length equals 14 residues. V trimming: 7 bases; J trimming: 5 bases; junction bases outside the gene matches: 9. The CDR3 here is CASGATGTHQPQHF. CDR3 bases: TGTGCCAGCGGAGCGACAGGGACACATCAGCCCCAGCATTTT.

V gene TRBV12-5 combines with J gene TRBJ1-5, with 9 bases lining up with TRBD1. Trimming took 4 bases from V and 1 from J; bases not matched to a gene: 2. CDR1 is LGHNT and CDR2 is FRNRAP in the germline V gene. The CDR3 has 15 residues. Written as DNA, the CDR3 is TGTGCTAGTGGTTCTGGACAGGGGAGCAATCAGCCCCAGCATTTT. As protein: CASGSGQGSNQPQHF.

J is TRBJ2-3 and V is TRBV5-1, with 9 nucleotides matching TRBD1. CDR1 SGHRS and CDR2 YFSETQ come from the germline V gene. This CDR3 contains 16 residues. Losses at the gene ends were 3 bases for V and 1 base for J; bases not matched to a gene: 6. The CDR3 loop is CASSSLQGAGTDTQYF. CDR3 bases: TGCGCCAGCAGCTCCCTACAGGGGGCAGGCACAGATACGCAGTATTTT.

The V call is TRBV7-9, the J call TRBJ1-1; 7 nucleotides line up with TRBD1. The CDR3 is made up of 14 amino acids. The junction had 3 bases not matched to a gene; V was cut back by 2 bases and J by 3 bases. CDR1 is SEHNR, CDR2 FQNEAQ, per germline (reference sequence). The CDR3 region has the DNA TGTGCCAGCAGCTTAACAGGGGCGGACACTGAAGCTTTCTTT. It translates to CASSLTGADTEAFF.

V usage is TRBV7-9 and J usage is TRBJ2-5; unclear D gene. Per the germline V gene, CDR1 is SEHNR and CDR2 is FQNEAQ (reference sequence). This CDR3 comprises 14 residues. V was trimmed by 1 base and J by 5 bases, leaving 11 bases between them. For the CDR3, the DNA is TGTGCCAGCAGCTTAGAGGAACTGGGGGAGACCCAGTACTTC. This sequence encodes CASSLEELGETQYF.

V gene TRBV13 combines with J gene TRBJ2-5, with D hard to call. The germline CDR1 and CDR2 sequences are PRHDT and FYEKMQ (reference sequence). The CDR3 spans 12 residues. V was trimmed by 5 bases and J by 8 bases, leaving 12 bases between them. The CDR3 reads CASSANSPTQYF. The CDR3 nucleotides read TGTGCCAGCAGCGCCAATTCACCAACCCAGTACTTC.

V and J are TRBV20-1 and TRBJ1-6; TRBD1 matches at 7 bases. The CDR3 runs to 14 residues. CDR1 and CDR2 from the germline V gene are DFQATT and SNEGSKA (reference sequence). Germline trimming cut 0 bases from V and 8 bases from J; bases unmatched to any gene: 4. The CDR3 sequence is CSARDDTGDSPLHF. Written as DNA, the CDR3 is TGCAGTGCTAGAGATGATACAGGGGATTCACCCCTCCACTTT.

The chain has TRBV9 and TRBJ2-3; 7 nucleotides agree with TRBD2. Trimming cost V 0 bases and J 0 bases; bases outside gene matches: 7. The CDR3 is made up of 17 amino acids. Germline assignment: CDR1 SGDLS and CDR2 YYNGEE. CDR3 sequence: CASSVVGGGPSTDTQYF. The CDR3 DNA is TGTGCCAGCAGCGTAGTAGGCGGGGGACCTAGCACAGATACGCAGTATTTT.

V and J are TRBV20-1 and TRBJ1-1; 8 nucleotides agree with TRBD1. The junction had 4 bases not matched to a gene; V was cut back by 7 bases and J by 0 bases. CDR1 and CDR2 from the germline V gene are DFQATT and SNEGSKA (reference sequence). The CDR3 is 13 residues long. The CDR3 sequence: CSVLGQVNTEAFF. CDR3 bases: TGCAGTGTTTTGGGACAGGTGAACACTGAAGCTTTCTTT.